These T cell receptor beta chains were read from a single sample in a study of CD8 T cells in Susac syndrome. From the immunoSEQ multiplex PCR reads, TCRdb called clonotypes with MiXCR, one entry per CDR3 protein. The sample yields hundreds of thousands of distinct CDR3 sequences, about 85% seen once. Sequenced sample: CD8+ T cells from PBMCs. These receptors all come from a human donor with multiple sclerosis. CDR3s include the opening cysteine and the closing phenylalanine or tryptophan. A D gene is named only where the DNA matches it firmly. Size tells how often a clone was seen (once, few, many) or the class of an expanded clone, and some rows leave it out.

clone_size	cdr3_length	d_call	j_call	v_call	cdr3_nt	cdr3_aa
NA	12	NA	TRBJ1-1	TRBV2	TGTGCCAGCAGTAAAGCCACTCCTGAAGCTTTCTTT	CASSKATPEAFF
NA	14	TRBD1	TRBJ2-7	TRBV25-1	TGTGCCAGCTCAGGACAGGGAAGCTCCTACGAGCAGTACTTC	CASSGQGSSYEQYF
NA	16	NA	TRBJ1-2	TRBV7-2	TGTGCCAGCAGCTTAGAAATTCGAGTCCCTAACTATGGCTACACCTTC	CASSLEIRVPNYGYTF
NA	13	NA	TRBJ2-7	TRBV10-1	TGCGCCAGCAGTGAGTCCGACTTCTACGAGCAGTACTTC	CASSESDFYEQYF
once	13	NA	TRBJ1-1	TRBV7-9	TGTGCCAGCAGCTTTGAGGACAACTCCGGAGCTTTCTTT	CASSFEDNSGAFF
few	15	TRBD1	TRBJ2-7	TRBV27	TGTGCCAGCAGTTTAGTCGGACAGGGTGCCTACGAGCAGTACTTC	CASSLVGQGAYEQYF
NA	15	NA	TRBJ2-3	TRBV19	TGTGCCAGTAGTATAGATCCGGAGAGCACAGATACGCAGTATTTT	CASSIDPESTDTQYF
NA	13	NA	TRBJ1-1	TRBV30	TGTGCTTTACCCGCCAGTAAGAACACTGAAGCTTTCTTT	CALPASKNTEAFF
NA	13	NA	TRBJ2-7	TRBV4-1	TGCGCCAGCAGCCATAATCTGTTTGACGAGCAGTACTTC	CASSHNLFDEQYF
NA	16	TRBD2	TRBJ2-1	TRBV7-6	TGTGCCAGCAGCACCCTAGATAGCGGGGTATACAATGAGCAGTTCTTC	CASSTLDSGVYNEQFF
NA	13	NA	TRBJ2-7	TRBV27	TGTGCCAGCAGTCCGACATTGGGCTACGAGCAGTACTTC	CASSPTLGYEQYF
once	16	TRBD1	TRBJ2-1	TRBV19	TGTGCCAGTAGTATAGACGAACCGGGACAGGGGAATGAGCAGTTCTTC	CASSIDEPGQGNEQFF
NA	14	NA	TRBJ2-7	TRBV27	TGTGCCAGCGGCTCGTATTCTAGCTCCTACGAGCAGTACTTC	CASGSYSSSYEQYF
NA	15	TRBD1	TRBJ1-5	TRBV4-1	TGCGCCAGCAGCCCCCGGGACAGGGCAACACAGCCCCAGCATTTT	CASSPRDRATQPQHF
few	15	TRBD1	TRBJ2-3	TRBV6-1	TGTGCCAGCAGTGAGGATCGGGACAGTTCAGATACGCAGTATTTT	CASSEDRDSSDTQYF
NA	16	TRBD1	TRBJ1-4	TRBV30	TGTGCCTGGACACAGGGGCACGGGGGAATGTATGAAAAACTGTTTTTT	CAWTQGHGGMYEKLFF
NA	19	NA	TRBJ2-2	TRBV6-1	TGTGCCAGCAGTGAAGCGGTTGAATGGGAATTTCATATCACCGGGGAGCTGTTTTTT	CASSEAVEWEFHITGELFF
NA	14	NA	TRBJ2-7	TRBV27	TGTGCCAGCAGTTTCGGTCAGGGTCTGTTAGAGCAGTACTTC	CASSFGQGLLEQYF
NA	15	TRBD1	TRBJ1-5	TRBV7-2	TGTGCCAGCAGCTCGGACAGGGAACGGAATCAGCCCCAGCATTTT	CASSSDRERNQPQHF
NA	13	NA	TRBJ2-3	TRBV27	TGTGCCAGCAGTATAGGCACAGTGGATACGCAGTATTTT	CASSIGTVDTQYF
NA	14	NA	TRBJ1-5	TRBV28	TGTGCCAGCAGTTCCGACTCGGTGGGACAGCCCCAGCATTTT	CASSSDSVGQPQHF
NA	15	NA	TRBJ2-1	TRBV15	TGTGCCACCAGCGGCCTGAGGGGGGGCGGGAATGAGCAGTTCTTC	CATSGLRGGGNEQFF
NA	24	NA	TRBJ1-5	TRBV19	TGTGCCAGTAGCGCTGCGGGAATCCTCTCCGGAGTTATCCCTCCCCGGCCCAACAATCAGCCCCAGCATTTT	CASSAAGILSGVIPPRPNNQPQHF
NA	12	NA	TRBJ2-7	TRBV27	TGTGCCAGCAGTCCCCTCTTAGGGGCCCCAGACTTC	CASSPLLGAPDF
NA	12	NA	TRBJ1-1	TRBV30	TGTGCCTGGAGATATACAGGTCGGCTAGCTTTCTTT	CAWRYTGRLAFF
few	14	NA	TRBJ1-1	TRBV6-5	TGTGCCAGCAGTTACCGGGGGGAGAACACTGAAGCTTTCTTT	CASSYRGENTEAFF
once	13	NA	TRBJ1-1	TRBV27	TGTGCCAGCAGTTATTCCAAGAACACTGAAGCTTTCTTT	CASSYSKNTEAFF
NA	15	NA	TRBJ2-7	TRBV6-1	TGTGCCAGCAGTGAAGCGGGGTACTACTCCTACGAGCAGTACTTC	CASSEAGYYSYEQYF
NA	12	NA	TRBJ2-7	TRBV19	TGTGCCAGTAGTCCGGCAGGGGACGAGCAGTACTTC	CASSPAGDEQYF
NA	14	NA	TRBJ2-6	TRBV28	TGTGCCAGCCAAAACCGGGAAGTGCCCAACGTCCTGACTTTC	CASQNREVPNVLTF
NA	12	NA	TRBJ2-2	TRBV5-4	TGTGCCACCCGAATTTTCACCGGGGAGCTGTTTTTT	CATRIFTGELFF
NA	17	TRBD1	TRBJ2-7	TRBV6-2/TRBV6-3	TGTGCCAGCAGTTACTTCCGCGACAGGGGCCGGGTCTACGAGCAGTACTTC	CASSYFRDRGRVYEQYF
NA	16	NA	TRBJ2-7	TRBV5-6	TGTGCCAGCAGCCGGAGAACAGGGCCGAGGGGCTACGAGCAGTACTTC	CASSRRTGPRGYEQYF
NA	16	NA	TRBJ1-5	TRBV6-2/TRBV6-3	TGTGCCTCCTGGGGTGGCAGGGATATGGGAAATCAGCCCCAGCATTTT	CASWGGRDMGNQPQHF
NA	17	NA	TRBJ2-3	TRBV30	TGTGCCTGGAGTTCCGGCGTCGGCAGGATGTTGGCAGATACGCAGTATTTT	CAWSSGVGRMLADTQYF
NA	16	NA	TRBJ2-4	TRBV11-2	TGTGCCAGCAGCCCATGGATCCGGGGAGCCAAAAACATTCAGTACTTC	CASSPWIRGAKNIQYF
NA	13	NA	TRBJ2-7	TRBV2	TGTGCCAGCGAAGTGAGTCCCGGGTACGAGCAGTACTTC	CASEVSPGYEQYF
NA	15	TRBD1	TRBJ1-1	TRBV7-6	TGTGCCAGCAGCTCCTCAGGGGGCCCGGACACTGAAGCTTTCTTT	CASSSSGGPDTEAFF
few	18	TRBD2	TRBJ2-4	TRBV11-2	TGTGCCAGCAGCCCGGGGACTAGCGGGAGTAAGGGTGGGAACATTCAGTACTTC	CASSPGTSGSKGGNIQYF
NA	15	NA	TRBJ1-2	TRBV3-1	TGTGCCAGCAGCCCAAACCTCTCCCTGGACTATGGCTACACCTTC	CASSPNLSLDYGYTF
NA	14	NA	TRBJ2-7	TRBV15	TGTGCCACCAGCAGAGCCCTGGGGATCTACGAGCAGTACTTC	CATSRALGIYEQYF
NA	14	NA	TRBJ1-5	TRBV6-1	TGTGCCAGCAGCCCGACATATAGCAATCAGCCCCAGCATTTT	CASSPTYSNQPQHF